This passage covers 30 T cell receptor beta chains from one sample sequenced in a study of shared clonotypes between healthy human individuals. Profiling relied on immunoSEQ multiplex PCR, and the TCRdb table lists in-frame clones only, not all of them. The repertoire holds around 510,000 clones, with approximately 95% as singletons. Material for sequencing was naive CD4+ T cells sorted from blood. Described subset: CD45RA+ positively selected. These receptor sequences come from a woman aged 25 to 45 in good health.

The rearrangement links TRBV28 to TRBJ2-7, with 8 bases lining up with TRBD2. This CDR3 is built from 15 residues. The germline V gene encodes CDR1 MDHEN and CDR2 SYDVKM. Trimming at V came to 1 base and at J to 5 bases, leaving 7 bases not matched to a gene. CDR3 residues: CASSLSAAGGNEQYF. CDR3 bases: TGTGCCAGCAGTTTATCGGCCGCGGGGGGCAACGAGCAGTACTTC. Filled out from reference TRBV28 and TRBJ2-7, the complete variable domain reads DVKVTQSSRYLVKRTGEKVFLECVQDMDHENMFWYRQDPGLGLRLIYFSYDVKMKEKGDIPEGYSVSREKKERFSLILESASTNQTSMYLCASSLSAAGGNEQYFGPGTRLTVT.

This clone was seen only a few times. The CDR3 protein is CASMGGGRGTGELFF. CDR3 in DNA: TGTGCCAGTATGGGGGGCGGACGGGGCACCGGGGAGCTGTTTTTT. The chain links TRBV19 to TRBJ2-2; perhaps D is TRBD1 or TRBD2 (6 bases each). Trimming removed 7 bases from V and 4 bases from J, with 16 bases in between. CDR3 length: 15 residues. Per germline, CDR1 LNHDA and CDR2 SQIVND (reference sequence).

The chain is built from TRBV7-2 and TRBJ2-3, with D unclear. The V gene lost 1 base and the J gene lost 2 bases, with 13 bases spanning the gap. Germline V gene lookup returns CDR1 SGHTA and CDR2 FQGNSA. This CDR3 has 16 residues. The CDR3 DNA reads TGTGCCAGCAGCTTAGGGCTAGTTAGGTCCACAGATACGCAGTATTTT. It codes for CASSLGLVRSTDTQYF.

The chain employs TRBV11-2 and TRBJ2-1; D assignment may be TRBD1 or TRBD2 (6 bases each). The ends were cut back, 1 base at V and 6 bases at J, with 13 bases in the middle. The CDR3 extends over 15 amino acids. The germline V gene has CDR1 SGHAT and CDR2 FQNNGV. In nucleotides, the CDR3 is TGTGCCAGCAGCTTAGGCCGGGGGCGGTCCAATGAGCAGTTCTTC. This translates into CASSLGRGRSNEQFF.

The V call is TRBV7-9, the J call TRBJ2-2, with D perhaps TRBD1 (5 bases). Germline V gene data show CDR1 as SEHNR and CDR2 as FQNEAQ (reference sequence). This CDR3 has 14 residues. Trimming shortened V by 6 bases and J by 7 bases, and 15 bases separated the two germline ends. The CDR3 loop is CASSFISQGGELFF. DNA for the CDR3: TGTGCCAGCAGTTTTATATCCCAGGGCGGGGAGCTGTTTTTT.

This chain links TRBV7-2 with TRBJ1-1; D gene unclear. Germline CDR1 is SGHTA and CDR2 is FQGNSA. This CDR3 is 12 amino acids long. Trimming cost V 5 bases and J 0 bases, with 4 bases left between them. CDR3: CASSQMNTEAFF. CDR3 bases: TGTGCCAGCAGCCAGATGAACACTGAAGCTTTCTTT. Based on the CDR3 plus reference TRBV7-2 and TRBJ1-1, the full variable domain is GAGVSQSPSNKVTEKGKDVELRCDPISGHTALYWYRQSLGQGLEFLIYFQGNSAPDKSGLPSDRFSAERTGGSVSTLTIQRTQQEDSAVYLCASSQMNTEAFFGQGTRLTVV.

V gene TRBV10-3 combines with J gene TRBJ1-2, with a weak D call TRBD1 (6 bases). This CDR3 spans 15 amino acids. The V gene lost 6 bases and the J gene lost 2 bases, with 16 bases spanning the gap. CDR1 and CDR2 (germline): ENHRY, SYGVKD. This CDR3 is CAIRGQGSVNYGYTF. CDR3 bases: TGTGCCATCAGGGGCCAGGGGTCCGTCAACTATGGCTACACCTTC.

J is TRBJ1-5 and V is TRBV5-1, with a tentative D call TRBD1 (5 bases). V lost 4 bases to trimming and J lost 5 bases, with 10 bases between them. The CDR3 is 13 residues long. Germline V gives CDR1 SGHRS, CDR2 YFSETQ. CDR3 sequence: CASSLGVDQPQHF. The CDR3 DNA is TGCGCCAGCAGCCTAGGGGTTGATCAGCCCCAGCATTTT.

The chain links TRBV5-1 to TRBJ1-1; the D gene is possibly TRBD1 (5 bases). CDR1 is SGHRS, CDR2 YFSETQ, per germline. CDR3 length: 15 amino acids. V gave up 0 bases and J gave up 4 bases, with 13 bases separating them. The CDR3 region has the DNA TGCGCCAGCAGCTTGGTCGCCACTGGGGGCACTGAAGCTTTCTTT. Protein: CASSLVATGGTEAFF.

The V and J genes are TRBV5-1 and TRBJ2-6, with D possibly being TRBD1 (6 bases). Germline CDR1 SGHRS, CDR2 YFSETQ. The V and J ends lost 2 bases and 4 bases respectively, with 13 bases between them. The CDR3 is 16 amino acids. CDR3 nucleotide sequence: TGCGCCAGCAGCTTAAAAACAGGGTTCGGGGCCAACGTCCTGACTTTC. This sequence encodes CASSLKTGFGANVLTF.

The chain is built from TRBV25-1 and TRBJ2-5; D call uncertain. Germline CDR1 is MGHDK and CDR2 is SYGVNS. V was trimmed by 5 bases and J by 1 base, leaving 5 bases between them. The CDR3 runs 12 residues. In DNA, the CDR3 is TGTGCCAGCAGTTTTACCCAAGAGACCCAGTACTTC. Translated: CASSFTQETQYF.

The rearrangement links TRBV2 to TRBJ2-7; the D is unclear. This CDR3 spans 13 amino acids. The germline CDR1 and CDR2 sequences are SNHLY and FYNNEI. The V and J ends lost 4 bases and 6 bases respectively, with 13 bases between them. The CDR3 coding sequence is TGTGCCAGCAGTGTAGAGGAATCAGGCGAGCAGTACTTC. Amino acids: CASSVEESGEQYF.

The chain joins TRBV7-2 to TRBJ2-3; 7 bases align to TRBD2. J was trimmed by 2 bases and V by 3 bases; bases with no gene match: 2. This CDR3 contains 14 residues. The germline V gene has CDR1 SGHTA and CDR2 FQGNSA. CDR3 amino acids: CASSFERDTDTQYF. The DNA of the CDR3 is TGTGCCAGCAGCTTTGAGCGGGACACAGATACGCAGTATTTT.

The V call is TRBV4-1, the J call TRBJ1-4, with D uncertain. The CDR3 contains 15 residues. Per the germline V gene, CDR1 is MGHRA and CDR2 is YSYEKL. Between the trimmed V and J ends, which lost 2 bases and 8 bases, there was a span of 15 bases. The CDR3 protein is CASSQTGPLSEKLFF. The CDR3 DNA sequence: TGCGCCAGCAGCCAAACCGGGCCTTTGTCGGAAAAACTGTTTTTT.

The J gene is TRBJ1-5, the V gene TRBV19; 7 nucleotides match TRBD1. V lost 4 bases to trimming and J lost 6 bases; unmatched junction nucleotides: 6. In germline, CDR1 is LNHDA, CDR2 SQIVND (reference sequence). CDR3 length: 14 amino acids. The CDR3 coding sequence is TGTGCCAGTAGTACTACAGGGGTTGGTCAGCCCCAGCATTTT. Amino acid sequence: CASSTTGVGQPQHF.

CDR3 in amino acids: CASSLYTEETQYF. Here the CDR3 DNA reads TGTGCCAGCAGCTTATATACAGAAGAGACCCAGTACTTC. The genes are TRBV7-9 and TRBJ2-5; D gene unclear. The ends were cut back, 2 bases at V and 3 bases at J, with 7 bases in the middle. Germline values: CDR1 SEHNR, CDR2 FQNEAQ (reference sequence). The CDR3 length is 13 residues.

V gene TRBV28 combines with J gene TRBJ2-7, with TRBD2 identical over 7 bases. With V trimmed by 4 bases and J by 0 bases, 15 bases remained unmatched. CDR1 and CDR2 from the germline V gene are MDHEN and SYDVKM. The CDR3 extends over 18 amino acids. In DNA, the CDR3 is TGTGCCAGCAGTTCCTCAGCGGGGCTAGCGGTCTTCTCCTACGAGCAGTACTTC. Translation: CASSSSAGLAVFSYEQYF.

The gene calls are TRBV28 and TRBJ2-1, with D maybe TRBD2 (6 bases). This CDR3 has 15 amino acids. The germline V gene encodes CDR1 MDHEN and CDR2 SYDVKM. V was trimmed by 6 bases and J by 6 bases, leaving 18 bases between them. This CDR3 reads CASSRGLPGSNEQFF. The CDR3 DNA sequence: TGTGCCAGCAGCCGGGGACTCCCGGGCTCCAATGAGCAGTTCTTC.

This clone has only one observation. This sequence joins TRBV28 and TRBJ1-1, with D perhaps matching TRBD1 (6 bases). The CDR3 loop spans 16 amino acids. Germline assignment: CDR1 MDHEN and CDR2 SYDVKM. Deletions cut 6 bases from V and 4 bases from J, with 21 bases between. The CDR3 coding sequence is TGTGCCAGCAGAACACCAGGGGAGCCCGGAAGCACTGAAGCTTTCTTT. This gives the protein CASRTPGEPGSTEAFF.

The rearrangement links TRBV7-6 to TRBJ1-6; 7 bases align to TRBD1. V dropped 3 bases and J dropped 7; count of bases not matched to a gene: 3. Germline V gene data show CDR1 as SGHVS and CDR2 as FNYEAQ. The CDR3 contains 14 residues. The CDR3 coding sequence is TGTGCCAGCAGCTTTTTACAGGGGAATTCACCCCTCCACTTT. Translated, it gives CASSFLQGNSPLHF.

The chain is built from TRBV5-4 and TRBJ2-6; a possible D gene is TRBD1 (5 bases). Germline lookup yields CDR1 SGHNT and CDR2 YYREEE (reference sequence). Trimming removed 4 bases from V and 2 bases from J, with 13 bases in between. This CDR3 contains 16 residues. In DNA, the CDR3 is TGTGCCAGCAGCCCTCCTGCCAGGGCTGGGGCCAACGTCCTGACTTTC. Amino acids: CASSPPARAGANVLTF.

The genes are TRBV5-4 and TRBJ2-3; TRBD2 matches at 13 bases. Germline CDR1 is SGHNT and CDR2 is YYREEE (reference sequence). The CDR3 has 16 residues. V lost 9 bases to trimming and J lost 3 bases; unmatched junction nucleotides: 10. CDR3 region: CATARPGLAGTDTQYF. CDR3 DNA sequence: TGTGCCACCGCCCGACCGGGACTAGCGGGGACAGATACGCAGTATTTT.

The chain recombines TRBV19 with TRBJ2-5; D is ambiguous. V lost 6 bases and J 0 bases, leaving 11 bases between the germline ends. Germline V gene lookup returns CDR1 LNHDA and CDR2 SQIVND (reference sequence). This CDR3 contains 14 residues. The CDR3 reads CASSQTGYQETQYF. CDR3 DNA: TGTGCCAGTAGCCAGACTGGTTACCAAGAGACCCAGTACTTC.

The chain links TRBV27 to TRBJ2-1; D is possibly TRBD2 (6 bases). Looked up from germline, CDR1 is MNHEY and CDR2 is SMNVEV (reference sequence). V was trimmed by 4 bases and J by 10 bases, leaving 23 bases between them. The CDR3 contains 16 residues. DNA for the CDR3: TGTGCCAGCAGTTCCCTAGACTGTCAAGCGGGCTGCGAGCAGTTCTTC. This gives the protein CASSSLDCQAGCEQFF.

The chain recombines TRBV28 with TRBJ1-5; maybe TRBD1 (6 bases). From germline, CDR1 is MDHEN and CDR2 SYDVKM. The germline V and J ends were trimmed by 2 bases and 9 bases, with 20 bases remaining between them. This CDR3 is built from 16 residues. This CDR3 reads CASSLTPGAGFRPQHF. CDR3 DNA sequence: TGTGCCAGCAGTTTAACCCCAGGGGCCGGATTTCGGCCCCAGCATTTT.

The chain joins TRBV5-6 to TRBJ2-1; 11 bases agree with TRBD2. Losses at the gene ends were 4 bases for V and 0 bases for J; bases not matched to a gene: 12. This CDR3 contains 19 residues. Germline-derived CDR1 and CDR2 are SGHDT and YYEEEE. CDR3 sequence (DNA): TGTGCCAGCAGCCCACAACGGCTAGCGGGGGGACGCTCCTACAATGAGCAGTTCTTC. This sequence encodes CASSPQRLAGGRSYNEQFF.

The rearrangement uses TRBV28 and TRBJ2-3; TRBD1 matches 8 bases. V was pared by 5 bases and J by 4 bases, with 2 bases of the junction left unmatched. The CDR3 is made up of 13 amino acids. Germline CDR1 is MDHEN and CDR2 is SYDVKM. CDR3 nucleotides: TGTGCCAGCAGTCAGGGGGCCCCAGATACGCAGTATTTT. It translates to CASSQGAPDTQYF.

The chain combines TRBV30 with TRBJ1-4; no clear D. The CDR3 contains 14 residues. Trimming pared 7 bases from V and 5 bases from J, leaving 17 bases between. From germline, CDR1 is GTSNPN and CDR2 SVGIG (reference sequence). This CDR3 is CASTRTGLNEKLFF. CDR3 sequence (DNA): TGTGCCTCGACTAGGACTGGACTAAATGAAAAACTGTTTTTT.

The chain has TRBV12-5 and TRBJ2-2, with D tentatively TRBD2 (5 bases). The CDR3 totals 15 residues. Germline CDR1 reads LGHNT; CDR2 reads FRNRAP. Deletions cut 5 bases from V and 1 base from J, with 11 bases between. The CDR3 DNA reads as TGTGCTAGTGGTCAGGACTCACTGAACACCGGGGAGCTGTTTTTT. Translation: CASGQDSLNTGELFF. Supplemented by reference TRBV12-5 and TRBJ2-2, the full variable domain reads DARVTQTPRHKVTEMGQEVTMRCQPILGHNTVFWYRQTMMQGLELLAYFRNRAPLDDSGMPKDRFSAEMPDATLATLKIQPSEPRDSAVYFCASGQDSLNTGELFFGEGSRLTVL.

The rearrangement uses TRBV7-6 and TRBJ2-7; 15 nucleotides match TRBD2. Per the germline V gene, CDR1 is SGHVS and CDR2 is FNYEAQ. The CDR3 covers 17 residues. V trimming: 4 bases; J trimming: 2 bases; junction bases outside the gene matches: 6. The CDR3 bases are TGTGCCAGCAGCTCTGGACTAGCGGGAGGGCCCACCTACGAGCAGTACTTC. It is translated as CASSSGLAGGPTYEQYF. Based on the CDR3 plus reference TRBV7-6 and TRBJ2-7, the full variable domain is GAGVSQSPRYKVTKRGQDVALRCDPISGHVSLYWYRQALGQGPEFLTYFNYEAQQDKSGLPNDRFSAERPEGSISTLTIQRTEQRDSAMYRCASSSGLAGGPTYEQYFGPGTRLTVT.